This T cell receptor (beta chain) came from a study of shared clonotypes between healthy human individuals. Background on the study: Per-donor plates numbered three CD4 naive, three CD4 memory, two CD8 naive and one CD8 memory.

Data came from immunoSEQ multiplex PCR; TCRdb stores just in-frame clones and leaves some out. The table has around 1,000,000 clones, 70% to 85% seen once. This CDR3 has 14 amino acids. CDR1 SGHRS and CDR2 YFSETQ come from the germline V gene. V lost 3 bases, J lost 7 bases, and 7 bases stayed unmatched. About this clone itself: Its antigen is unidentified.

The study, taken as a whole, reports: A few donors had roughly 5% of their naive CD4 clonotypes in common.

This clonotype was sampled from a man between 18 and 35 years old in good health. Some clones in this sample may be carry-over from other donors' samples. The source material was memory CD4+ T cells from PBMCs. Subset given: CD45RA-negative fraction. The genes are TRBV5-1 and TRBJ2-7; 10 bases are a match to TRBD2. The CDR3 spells CASSSSGRDREQYF. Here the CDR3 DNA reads TGCGCCAGCAGCTCTAGCGGGAGAGATCGGGAGCAGTACTTC. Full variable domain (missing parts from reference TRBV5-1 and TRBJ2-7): KAGVTQTPRYLIKTRGQQVTLSCSPISGHRSVSWYQQTPGQGLQFLFEYFSETQRNKGNFPGRFSGRQFSNSRSEMNVSTLELGDSALYLCASSSSGRDREQYFGPGTRLTVT.